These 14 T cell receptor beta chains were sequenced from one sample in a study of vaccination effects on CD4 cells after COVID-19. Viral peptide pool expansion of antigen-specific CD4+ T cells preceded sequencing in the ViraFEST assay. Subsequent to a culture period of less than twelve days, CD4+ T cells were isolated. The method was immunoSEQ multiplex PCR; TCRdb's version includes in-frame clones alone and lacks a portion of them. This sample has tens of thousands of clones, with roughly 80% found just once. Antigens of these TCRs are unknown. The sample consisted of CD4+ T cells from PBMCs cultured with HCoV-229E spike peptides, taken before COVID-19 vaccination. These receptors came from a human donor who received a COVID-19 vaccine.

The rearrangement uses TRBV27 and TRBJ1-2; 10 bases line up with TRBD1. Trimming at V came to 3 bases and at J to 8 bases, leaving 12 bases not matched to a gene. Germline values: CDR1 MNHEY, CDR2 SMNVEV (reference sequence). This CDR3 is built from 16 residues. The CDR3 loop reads CASSFGRQGAKYGYTF. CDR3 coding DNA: TGTGCCAGCAGTTTTGGGAGACAGGGGGCAAAATACGGCTACACCTTC.

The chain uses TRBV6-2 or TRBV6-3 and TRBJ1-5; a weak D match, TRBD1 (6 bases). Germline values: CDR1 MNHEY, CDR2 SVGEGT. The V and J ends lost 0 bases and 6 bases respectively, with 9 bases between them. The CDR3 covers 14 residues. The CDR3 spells CASSYSSGAQPQHF. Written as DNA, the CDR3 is TGTGCCAGCAGTTACTCGTCGGGGGCTCAGCCCCAGCATTTT.

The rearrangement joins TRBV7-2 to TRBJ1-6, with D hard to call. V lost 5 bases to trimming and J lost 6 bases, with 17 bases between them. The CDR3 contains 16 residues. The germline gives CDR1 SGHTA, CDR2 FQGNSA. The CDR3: CASSRLGRDGNSPLHF. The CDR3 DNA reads TGTGCCAGCAGCCGCCTTGGGAGGGATGGTAATTCACCCCTCCACTTT.

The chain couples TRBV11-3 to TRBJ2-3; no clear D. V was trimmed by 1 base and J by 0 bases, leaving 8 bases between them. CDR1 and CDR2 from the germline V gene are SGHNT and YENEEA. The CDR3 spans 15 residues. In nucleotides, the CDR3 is TGTGCCAGCAGCTTAGGGGTCGCGAGCACAGATACGCAGTATTTT. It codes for CASSLGVASTDTQYF.

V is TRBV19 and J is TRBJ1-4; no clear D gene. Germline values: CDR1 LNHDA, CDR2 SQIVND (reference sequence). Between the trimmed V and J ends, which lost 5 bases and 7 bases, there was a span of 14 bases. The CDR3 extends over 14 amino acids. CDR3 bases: TGTGCCAGTAGTTTGGGAGCGACGGGTGAAAAACTGTTTTTT. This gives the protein CASSLGATGEKLFF.

CDR3 DNA: TGTGCCAGCAGTTCCGACCCCGACAGGGTAGGGCAGCCCCAGCATTTT. It specifies CASSSDPDRVGQPQHF. This sequence joins TRBV6-2 or TRBV6-3 and TRBJ1-5, with 7 nucleotides matching TRBD1. With V trimmed by 4 bases and J by 7 bases, 13 bases remained unmatched. There are 16 residues in the CDR3. Germline-derived CDR1 and CDR2 are MNHEY and SVGEGT.

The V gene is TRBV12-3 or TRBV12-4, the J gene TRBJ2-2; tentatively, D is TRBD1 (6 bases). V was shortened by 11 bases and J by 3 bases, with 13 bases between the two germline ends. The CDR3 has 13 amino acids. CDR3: CAQDRAYTGELFF. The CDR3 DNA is TGTGCCCAGGACAGAGCTTACACCGGGGAGCTGTTTTTT.

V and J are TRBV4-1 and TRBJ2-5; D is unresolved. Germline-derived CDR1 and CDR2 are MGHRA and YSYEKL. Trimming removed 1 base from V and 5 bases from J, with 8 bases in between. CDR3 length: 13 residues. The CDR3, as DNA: TGCGCCAGCAGCCAAGCCTCCGGGGAGACCCAGTACTTC. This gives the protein CASSQASGETQYF.

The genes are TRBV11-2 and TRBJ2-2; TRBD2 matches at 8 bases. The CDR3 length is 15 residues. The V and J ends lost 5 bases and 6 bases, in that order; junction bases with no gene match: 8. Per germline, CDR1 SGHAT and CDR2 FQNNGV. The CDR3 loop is CASSAFGLAAGELFF. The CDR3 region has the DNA TGTGCCAGCAGCGCCTTCGGACTAGCAGCCGGGGAGCTGTTTTTT.

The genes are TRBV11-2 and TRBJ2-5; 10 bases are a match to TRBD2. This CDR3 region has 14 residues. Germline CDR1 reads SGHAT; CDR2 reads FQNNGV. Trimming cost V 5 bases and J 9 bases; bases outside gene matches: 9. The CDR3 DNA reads TGTGCCAGCAGCCCGGGACTAGCGACCGGGGCCCAGTACTTC. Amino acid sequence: CASSPGLATGAQYF.

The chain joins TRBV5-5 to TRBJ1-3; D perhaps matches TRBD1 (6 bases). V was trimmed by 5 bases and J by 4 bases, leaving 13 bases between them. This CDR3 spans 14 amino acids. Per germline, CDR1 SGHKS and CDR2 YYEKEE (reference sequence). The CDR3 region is CASRIQGSGNTIYF. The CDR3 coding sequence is TGTGCCAGCAGGATACAGGGTTCAGGAAACACCATATATTTT.

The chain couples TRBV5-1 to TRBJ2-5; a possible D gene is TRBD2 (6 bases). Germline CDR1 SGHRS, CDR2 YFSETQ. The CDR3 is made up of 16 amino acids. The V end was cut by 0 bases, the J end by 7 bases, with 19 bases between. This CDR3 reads CASSLDFTLNGGTQYF. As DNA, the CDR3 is TGCGCCAGCAGCTTGGATTTCACCCTTAACGGGGGGACCCAGTACTTC.

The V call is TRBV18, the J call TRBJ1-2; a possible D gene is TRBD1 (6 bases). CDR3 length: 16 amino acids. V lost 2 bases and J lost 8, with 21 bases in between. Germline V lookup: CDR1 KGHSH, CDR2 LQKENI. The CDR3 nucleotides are TGTGCCAGCTCACCATTTGCCGGACAGCGAGCTGGAGGCTACACCTTC. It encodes CASSPFAGQRAGGYTF.

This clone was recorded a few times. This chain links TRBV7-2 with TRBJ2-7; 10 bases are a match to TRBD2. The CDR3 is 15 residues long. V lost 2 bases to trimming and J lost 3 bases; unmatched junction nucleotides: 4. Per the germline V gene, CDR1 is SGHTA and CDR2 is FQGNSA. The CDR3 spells CASSLTSGDLYEQYV. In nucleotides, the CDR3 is TGTGCCAGCAGCTTAACTAGCGGGGATCTCTACGAGCAGTACGTC.